This entry is about one TCR beta chain. This specimen belongs to a study of CD8 T cells in Susac syndrome. Trimming removed 2 bases from V and 6 bases from J, with 16 bases in between. Germline V gene lookup returns CDR1 SEHNR and CDR2 FQNEAQ (reference sequence). This CDR3 spans 15 amino acids. Roughly 0.45 to 1 ug RNA was reverse transcribed with random hexamers. MiXCR was run by TCRdb on the immunoSEQ multiplex PCR reads, yielding one entry per CDR3 protein. The table records about 150,000 distinct CDR3 sequences, roughly 96% of them present only once. This chain uses TRBV7-9 with TRBJ2-5; D is tentatively TRBD1 or TRBD2 (5 bases each). The sequence was collected from a human donor with multiple sclerosis. The sample taken for sequencing was CD8+ T cells from PBMCs. CDR3 sequence reads: CASSLSAGWGKTQYF. CDR3 sequence (DNA): TGTGCCAGCAGCTTATCGGCGGGTTGGGGGAAGACCCAGTACTTC.